The clone carrying this T cell receptor beta chain has just a few counts. In the authors' workflow: Scientists estimated how many nucleated cells there were by amplifying reference gene primers. Libraries were prepared by immunoSEQ multiplex PCR; TCRdb keeps only in-frame clonotypes and omits some of them. Clonal size and the V and J genes are those of that table, whereas D and trimming came from the DNA. The profile covers about 200,000 clones, with more than 75% appearing a single time and 8% to 9% taken by the ten largest. The record originates from a study of blood T cell repertoires in COVID-19. Study-level background: Samples came from the United States, Italy and Spain, spanning acute and convalescent COVID-19.

The V segment lost 5 bases and the J segment 6 bases; nucleotides outside the gene matches: 10. Germline CDR1 and CDR2: SGHAT and FQNNGV. The length of the CDR3 is 15 residues. Enrolment of Seattle patients took place during active infection, and they were followed longitudinally. Sequenced sample: peripheral blood. The TCR comes from a woman of 80 years or more with COVID-19, enrolled during active disease. The chain combines TRBV11-2 with TRBJ2-1, with TRBD2 matching 7 bases. CDR3 DNA: TGTGCCAGCAGCGCCCGGGGCGGGAGTCCCAATGAGCAGTTCTTC. Protein sequence: CASSARGGSPNEQFF. Full variable domain (rest looked up from reference TRBV11-2 and TRBJ2-1): EAGVAQSPRYKIIEKRQSVAFWCNPISGHATLYWYQQILGQGPKLLIQFQNNGVVDDSQLPKDRFSAERLKGVDSTLKIQPAKLEDSAVYLCASSARGGSPNEQFFGPGTRLTVL.